This TCR beta chain was found in a study of CD8 T cells in Susac syndrome. V was clipped by 5 bases and J by 9 bases, with 19 bases between them. From germline, CDR1 is KGHDR and CDR2 SFDVKD. This CDR3 is built from 15 residues. Random hexamers were used to reverse transcribe the RNA input (about 0.5 to 1 ug). Across 54 Vbeta and 13 Jbeta, TCR beta CDR3 was amplified with immunoSEQ multiplex PCR. TCRdb passed the immunoSEQ multiplex PCR reads through MiXCR, listing each CDR3 protein once. The table has 160,000 or so distinct CDR3 sequences, around 96% seen once. The specimen was CD8+ T cells from PBMCs. The chain employs TRBV24-1 and TRBJ2-1; tentatively, D is TRBD1 or TRBD2 (6 bases each). This receptor was identified in a human donor with multiple sclerosis. The CDR3 DNA follows: TGTGCCACCAGTGGCCCCGGGGGCCCCAACACTGAGCAGTTCTTC. Its translation is CATSGPGGPNTEQFF.